This TCR beta chain comes out of a study of TIL therapy for anti-PD-1-resistant metastatic lung cancer. Study in general: Half of patients were current or former smokers.

In regard to this clone: What it binds is not known.

Findings and limits, study-wide: Many TIL product clones were absent from baseline tumor, suggesting clonal contraction.

Documented time point: pre-treatment sample, taken before nivolumab and TIL therapy. The tumor samples were excised metastases, mostly pleural nodules or supraclavicular lymph nodes. Patients then received nivolumab; progressors got lymphodepletion, TIL and IL-2. This was the immunoSEQ v3 assay. The method was immunoSEQ multiplex PCR; TCRdb's version includes in-frame clones alone and lacks a portion of them. The repertoire has roughly 92,000 clones, around three fifths of them found once; the top ten carry approximately 11%. CDR3 length equals 16 residues. Per germline, CDR1 SGHTA and CDR2 FQGNSA. The V segment lost 0 bases and the J segment 0 bases; nucleotides outside the gene matches: 4.

The sequencing used tumor tissue, collected at baseline. The rearrangement uses TRBV7-2 and TRBJ2-7; 8 bases fit TRBD2. The receptor was isolated from a person aged 25-85 years with non-small cell lung cancer. CDR3 amino acids: CASSLALSGNSYEQYF. Here the CDR3 DNA reads TGTGCCAGCAGCTTAGCTCTTAGCGGGAACTCCTACGAGCAGTACTTC.